The 10 T cell receptor beta chains given below trace back to one sample, sequenced in a study of shared clonotypes between healthy human individuals. Method: immunoSEQ multiplex PCR; TCRdb's copy keeps in-frame clones and lacks some. Of around 990,000 clones in the sample, roughly 77% were seen once. The specimen sequenced was memory CD4+ T cells from PBMCs. Subset noted: CD45RA-negative fraction. These receptors came from a man aged 18 to 35 in good health. Some clones in this sample may be carry-over from other donors' samples.

This rearrangement joins TRBV7-6 to TRBJ2-2; 7 positions agree with TRBD1. The germline gives CDR1 SGHVS, CDR2 FNYEAQ. J was trimmed by 0 bases and V by 3 bases; bases with no gene match: 4. The CDR3 has 16 residues. The CDR3 DNA reads as TGTGCCAGCAGCTTTATAACAGGGGCGAACACCGGGGAGCTGTTTTTT. Amino acid sequence: CASSFITGANTGELFF.

For this clone: Other DNA sequences in this sample translate to the same CDR3. This rearrangement joins TRBV5-1 to TRBJ2-7; no clear D gene. The ends were cut back, 0 bases at V and 1 base at J, with 8 bases in the middle. This CDR3 is built from 14 residues. In germline, CDR1 is SGHRS, CDR2 YFSETQ. CDR3 region: CASSLVAGSYEQYF. The CDR3 DNA reads TGCGCCAGCAGCTTGGTGGCCGGATCCTACGAGCAGTACTTC.

This clone was seen ten or more times. Here the CDR3 omits its conserved ending phenylalanine or tryptophan, so a read error is the likely source. The DNA is left out, because the CDR3 cannot be placed on it with certainty; the CDR3 is given as TCRdb lists it. This same CDR3 is encoded by further DNA sequences in the sample. This chain connects TRBV6-1 to TRBJ1-2. Germline CDR1 reads MNHNS; CDR2 reads SASEGT. The CDR3 has 12 residues if both end residues are counted. The CDR3 loop is CASSEAQRVFLL.

The chain uses TRBV10-1 and TRBJ2-2, with a weak D call TRBD2 (6 bases). The CDR3 runs 14 residues. Germline loops: CDR1 WNHNN, CDR2 SYGVQD (reference sequence). The V gene lost 3 bases and the J gene lost 6 bases, with 11 bases spanning the gap. The CDR3 coding sequence is TGCGCCAGCAGTGAATACCGGGGGTCCGGGGAGCTGTTTTTT. This sequence encodes CASSEYRGSGELFF.

The rearrangement joins TRBV2 to TRBJ1-1, with D possibly TRBD1 on 6 matching bases. V was pared by 8 bases and J by 0 bases, with 16 bases between. The CDR3 length is 15 residues. Germline assignment: CDR1 SNHLY and CDR2 FYNNEI. The CDR3 here is CASGRGGFMNTEAFF. CDR3 bases: TGTGCCAGCGGAAGGGGGGGTTTTATGAACACTGAAGCTTTCTTT.

The rearrangement links TRBV9 to TRBJ2-5, with unresolved D. This CDR3 spans 16 amino acids. The V end was cut by 0 bases, the J end by 2 bases, with 14 bases between. The germline gives CDR1 SGDLS, CDR2 YYNGEE. CDR3 residues: CASSVVALDGQETQYF. In nucleotides, the CDR3 is TGTGCCAGCAGCGTAGTGGCCCTCGACGGGCAAGAGACCCAGTACTTC.

The chain couples TRBV27 to TRBJ2-1; tentatively, D is TRBD1 (5 bases). Germline V gives CDR1 MNHEY, CDR2 SMNVEV (reference sequence). Trimming removed 4 bases from V and 8 bases from J, with 12 bases in between. This CDR3 spans 13 amino acids. The CDR3 region is CASSSVLGHEQFF. CDR3 coding DNA: TGTGCCAGCAGTTCCGTACTGGGGCATGAGCAGTTCTTC.

This chain connects TRBV7-2 to TRBJ2-7; TRBD2 aligns across 7 bases. This CDR3 spans 15 amino acids. V was clipped by 2 bases and J by 0 bases; unmatched bases: 4. CDR1 and CDR2 from the germline V gene are SGHTA and FQGNSA. As DNA, the CDR3 is TGTGCCAGCAGCTTACTGGGCGGGAGCTCCTACGAGCAGTACTTC. Translating it yields CASSLLGGSSYEQYF.

The chain joins TRBV4-2 to TRBJ1-1; tentatively, D is TRBD1 (5 bases). The V gene lost 1 base and the J gene lost 6 bases, with 12 bases spanning the gap. Germline CDR1 LGHNA, CDR2 YNFKEQ. CDR3 length equals 14 residues. The CDR3 bases are TGTGCCAGCAGCCAAGTGGGAGGCAGGGCTGAAGCTTTCTTT. It specifies CASSQVGGRAEAFF.

The V and J genes are TRBV7-2 and TRBJ2-7; 7 bases line up with TRBD2. Germline values: CDR1 SGHTA, CDR2 FQGNSA. The CDR3 contains 14 residues. V lost 5 bases, J lost 2 bases, and 6 bases stayed unmatched. The CDR3 reads CASSPRDYTYEQYF. In nucleotides, the CDR3 is TGTGCCAGCAGCCCCCGGGACTATACCTACGAGCAGTACTTC.